This is a list of T cell receptor beta chains from one sample in a study of cytomegalovirus exposure and HLA in healthy donors. TCRdb's table, derived via immunoSEQ multiplex PCR, lists solely in-frame clones and lacks some. Here the sample table reports 53,000 or so clones. Sample: PBMCs. These TCRs come from a man in his late teens or twenties in good health and CMV-seropositive. CDR3s include the opening cysteine and the closing phenylalanine or tryptophan. D genes are given only for firm matches.

j_call d_call cdr3_length v_call cdr3_nt cdr3_aa
TRBJ2-3 TRBD2 16 TRBV7-8 TGTGCCAGCAGCCCCCTACAGCGGGAGGGCGTTGATACGCAGTATTTT CASSPLQREGVDTQYF
TRBJ2-7 - 13 TRBV9 TGTGCCAGCAGCGTAAGCAGGGGGGACGAGCAGTACTTC CASSVSRGDEQYF
TRBJ2-1 - 14 TRBV27 TGTGCCAGCAAAGCCCCAGGGATAATGAATGAGCAGTTCTTC CASKAPGIMNEQFF
TRBJ2-7 - 15 TRBV18 TGTGCCAGCTCGCCCCGGGACGGGAGCTCCTACGAGCAGTACTTC CASSPRDGSSYEQYF
TRBJ2-7 - 12 TRBV6-4 TGTGCCAGCAGTGAGACTTACTACGAGCAGTACTTC CASSETYYEQYF
TRBJ2-5 TRBD1 17 TRBV5-1 TGCGCCAGCATCCCCGGGACAGGGGGCTCTTGGGGAGAGACCCAGTACTTC CASIPGTGGSWGETQYF
TRBJ2-4 - 16 TRBV6-6 TGTGCCAGCAGTTACTCACAGGGACCAGCCAAAAACATTCAGTACTTC CASSYSQGPAKNIQYF
TRBJ2-7 - 16 TRBV21-1 TGTGCCAGCAGCAAAGTCAGGGACAGGGAATCCTACGAGCAGTACTTC CASSKVRDRESYEQYF
TRBJ2-1 TRBD1 14 TRBV27 TGTGCCAGCAGCCCGACAGGGGCCTACAATGAGCAGTTCTTC CASSPTGAYNEQFF
TRBJ2-2 TRBD1 17 TRBV5-1 TGCGCCAGCAGCCTTCACCTACAGGGGGCGAGGACCGGGGAGCTGTTTTTT CASSLHLQGARTGELFF
TRBJ2-7 TRBD2 15 TRBV5-1 TGCGCCAGCAGCTTGGGTCTAGCGGCCACCTACGAGCAGTACTTC CASSLGLAATYEQYF
TRBJ2-5 - 11 TRBV30 TGTGCCTGGGGACTACAAGAGACCCAGTACTTC CAWGLQETQYF
TRBJ1-1 TRBD1 13 TRBV5-1 TGCGCCAGCAGTCCACAGGGGACGAATGAAGCTTTCTTT CASSPQGTNEAFF
TRBJ2-1 TRBD2 13 TRBV29-1 TGCAGCAAAAGCGGGAGGGACTACAATGAGCAGTTCTTC CSKSGRDYNEQFF
TRBJ2-5 - 13 TRBV19 TGTGCCAGTAGTACCCGGGAGAAAGAGACCCAGTACTTC CASSTREKETQYF
TRBJ1-6 - 15 TRBV7-9 TGTGCCAGCAGCCATCGCGGGTCTCGGAATTCACCCCTCCACTTT CASSHRGSRNSPLHF
TRBJ2-5 TRBD1 15 TRBV5-4 TGTGCCAGCAGCTTGGACAGGGGTTTCCAAGAGACCCAGTACTTC CASSLDRGFQETQYF
TRBJ2-7 - 12 TRBV6-1 TGTGCCAGCAGTGAATCTTATTTGGAGCAGTACTTC CASSESYLEQYF
TRBJ1-1 - 14 TRBV6-6 TGTGCCAGCTCTCCACGACAGATGAACACTGAAGCTTTCTTT CASSPRQMNTEAFF
TRBJ1-4 - 13 TRBV2 TGTGCCACTAGGGGGACCATATTCCCAAAACTGTTTTTT CATRGTIFPKLFF
TRBJ2-7 TRBD1 21 TRBV4-1 TGCGCCAGCAGCTACCTATGGAATCGCAGGGGGCGAAACCTTACTCCCTACGAGCAGTACTTC CASSYLWNRRGRNLTPYEQYF
TRBJ2-2 - 14 TRBV21-1 TGTGCCAGCAGCCCTGAGGGATCGGCCGGGGAGCTGTTTTTT CASSPEGSAGELFF
TRBJ1-2 - 14 TRBV11-2 TGTGCCAGCAGCCCACTCTCGACAGTCTATGGCTACACCTTC CASSPLSTVYGYTF
TRBJ2-7 - 14 TRBV12-5 TGTGCTAGTGGTTTGGGACTAGGGCTTGACGAGCAGTACTTC CASGLGLGLDEQYF
TRBJ1-6 TRBD1 15 TRBV19 TGTGCCAGTAAATTCGGGACAGGGGGTAATTCACCCCTCCACTTT CASKFGTGGNSPLHF
TRBJ2-5 - 16 TRBV5-5 TGTGCCAGCAGCCGCAACCGGGACACTTACCAAGAGACCCAGTACTTC CASSRNRDTYQETQYF
TRBJ2-4 TRBD2 17 TRBV29-1 TGCAGCGTCTGGTACGGAGCGGGAGGGGCAGCCAAAAACATTCAGTACTTC CSVWYGAGGAAKNIQYF
TRBJ2-7 TRBD2 14 TRBV9 TGTGCCAGCGGGGGACTAGCTAATTTTGACGAGCAGTACTTC CASGGLANFDEQYF
TRBJ2-7 TRBD1 16 TRBV30 TGTGCCTGGAGTTTATATGGGACAGGGAGTTTCCACGAGCAGTACTTC CAWSLYGTGSFHEQYF
TRBJ2-1 TRBD2 16 TRBV7-3 TGTGCCAGCAGCCCACGCTCGGCGGGGGCCTACAATGAGCAGTTCTTC CASSPRSAGAYNEQFF
TRBJ1-4 - 15 TRBV15 TGTGCCACCAGCAGAGGCGGCACAACTAATGAAAAACTGTTTTTT CATSRGGTTNEKLFF
TRBJ2-1 - 15 TRBV27 TGTGCCAGCAGTTTCATTGGGAGCTCCTACAATGAGCAGTTCTTC CASSFIGSSYNEQFF
TRBJ1-2 - 13 TRBV28 TGTGCCAGCTGTGAAGAGCAAAACTATGGCTACACCTTC CASCEEQNYGYTF
TRBJ2-2 - 16 TRBV5-5 TGTGCCAGCAGCTTGGTGCGTCGGGTGGGGAGCGGGGAGCTGTTTTTT CASSLVRRVGSGELFF
TRBJ2-3 TRBD1 15 TRBV5-1 TGCGCCAGCAGCTTACAGGGGCATGACGCAGATAGGCAGTATTTT CASSLQGHDADRQYF
TRBJ2-7 - 13 TRBV30 TGTGCCTGGGGTGAGGGGGCGGGATACGAGCAGTACTTC CAWGEGAGYEQYF
TRBJ2-7 TRBD2 16 TRBV6-1 TGTGCCAGCAGTGCAGCCTCTAGCGGGAGAGGTTACGAGCAGTACTTC CASSAASSGRGYEQYF
TRBJ1-2 TRBD1 13 TRBV7-9 TGTGCCAGCAGCTTAGGAACAGGGGATGGCTACACCTTC CASSLGTGDGYTF
TRBJ2-2 TRBD2 16 TRBV6-5 TGTGCCAGCAGTTACTTCCTAGCGGGAGATCCCGGGGAGCTGTTTTTT CASSYFLAGDPGELFF
TRBJ1-4 - 13 TRBV5-1 TGCGCCAGCGCCGAGTTAGCTAATGAAAAACTGTTTTTT CASAELANEKLFF